This T cell receptor (beta chain) was sequenced in a study of cytomegalovirus exposure and HLA in healthy donors. V was clipped by 6 bases and J by 0 bases, with 11 bases between them. Germline CDR1 SQVTM, CDR2 ANQGSEA. This CDR3 has 13 amino acids. Only in-frame clones appear in the TCRdb table, and some are missing; sequencing was by immunoSEQ multiplex PCR. The table lists 100,000 to 150,000 clones, about 89% of them singletons. The specimen sequenced was PBMCs. This receptor was identified in a woman aged 18-30 years in good health and CMV-seronegative. This chain connects TRBV29-1 to TRBJ1-1; a possible D gene is TRBD1 (5 bases). CDR3 in DNA: TGCAGCGTGGCGACAGCCATGAACACTGAAGCTTTCTTT. Amino acid sequence: CSVATAMNTEAFF.